This T cell receptor beta chain is from a study of blood T cell repertoires in COVID-19 (dated by TCRdb to 2020 to 2022). About the study as a whole: Samples from collaborators originated in the United States, Italy and Spain and spanned both the acute and convalescent phases of COVID-19. The prospective study material was composed of cDNA or gDNA derived from T cells, B-cell-depleted T cells, or PBMCs. Subjects who had been exposed to COVID-19, were actively infected with it, or had recovered from it provided the deeply sampled blood TCRbeta repertoires that made up the dataset. The repertoires were made available in a free public database intended to serve as a resource for research on the immune response to SARS-CoV-2. The samples were drawn from two sources: the first 160 participants of the ongoing ImmuneRACE study, and 1,200 or so subjects contributed by 6 global collaborators. A de-identified subject ID, COVID-19 status, age in years and sex were almost always included in the sample metadata. Where available, HLA class I and class II types were obtained from metadata supplied by the sample provider rather than from assay-based typing.

On this clone: The antigen it binds to is not known. No base quality information exists; no much larger clone differs at one position.

TCRbeta CDR3 regions were amplified from genomic DNA by means of the immunoSEQ Assay, a bias-controlled multiplex PCR. The paper's processing steps were these. The number of nucleated cells in each sample was estimated from the amplification of reference gene primers within the assay. To quantify the absolute abundance of each unique TCRbeta CDR3 rearrangement, sequence reads were collapsed and filtered. Productive Simpson clonality was computed per sample as the square root of Simpson's diversity index over productive rearrangements. TCRdb obtained this table from immuneACCESS and retained in-frame rearrangements with V and J assigned. These tables miss some clones; where compared with another copy, unresolved V genes account for less than half of the shortfall, and the remainder is unexplained. V, J and clone size reflect that table, while D and trimming were determined from the DNA. This sample comprises some 190,000 clones, about 91% of them detected only once. The ten largest clones add up to around 1.4% of the sample.

The investigation overall reported the following: How much clinical and demographic metadata was included differed by source and by participant, and the metadata was provided uncurated.

V lost 7 bases and J lost 9 bases, and the count of bases not matched to a germline gene is 10. Inclusive of the bounding cysteine and phenylalanine, the CDR3 is 14 residues long. Solely the CDR3 DNA is kept, with 42 bases framed from the first base. The germline V gene encodes CDR1 SGHTA and CDR2 FQGNSA. Collaborating institutions collected whole blood in K2EDTA tubes following their own protocols. Collaborator samples were shipped for TCRbeta analysis as frozen whole blood, isolated PBMCs, or DNA extracted from either sample type. The sequence links TRBV7-2 to TRBJ2-1; 9 bases in between match TRBD2. The source is a man in his late teens or twenties with active or convalescent COVID-19. Sequencing was performed on peripheral blood. The CDR3 loop reads CASKKGGRATEQFF. DNA sequence: TGTGCCAGCAAAAAGGGCGGGAGGGCCACTGAGCAGTTCTTC.